What follows are 21 T cell receptor beta chains derived from one specimen sequenced in a study of cytomegalovirus exposure and HLA in healthy donors. The PCR used 60 Vbeta and 13 Jbeta primers. Sequencing used immunoSEQ multiplex PCR; TCRdb keeps in-frame clones, though not all of them. The sample includes 200,000 to 250,000 clones, about 75% of them seen just once. The sample was PBMCs. The receptors here all came from a woman aged 30 to 39 in good health and CMV-seronegative.

The rearrangement joins TRBV16 to TRBJ1-2; D gene unclear. Germline-derived CDR1 and CDR2 are KGHSY and FQNENV. The V gene lost 5 bases and the J gene lost 4 bases, with 14 bases spanning the gap. This CDR3 spans 14 amino acids. The CDR3 spells CASSEEINSYGYTF. The CDR3 coding sequence is TGTGCCAGCAGCGAGGAGATAAATTCCTATGGCTACACCTTC. Complete variable domain (other parts from reference TRBV16 and TRBJ1-2): GEEVAQTPKHLVRGEGQKAKLYCAPIKGHSYVFWYQQVLKNEFKFLISFQNENVFDETGMPKERFSAKCLPNSPCSLEIQATKLEDSAVYFCASSEEINSYGYTFGSGTRLTVV.

The chain recombines TRBV28 with TRBJ2-7; TRBD1 aligns across 9 bases. V lost 4 bases and J lost 4; bases outside the gene matches: 11. Germline V gene data show CDR1 as MDHEN and CDR2 as SYDVKM. The CDR3 length is 16 residues. The DNA for the CDR3 is TGTGCCAGCAGTTCACCTTATCCCGGGACAGGGTACGAGCAGTACTTC. Protein: CASSSPYPGTGYEQYF.

This clone was seen a few times. This sequence joins TRBV4-2 and TRBJ1-5, with D unresolved. V was clipped by 5 bases and J by 6 bases, with 8 bases between them. Germline CDR1 and CDR2: LGHNA and YNFKEQ. CDR3 size: 12 residues. CDR3: CASSLVSQPQHF. CDR3 nucleotide sequence: TGTGCCAGCAGCTTGGTTAGTCAGCCCCAGCATTTT.

The chain joins TRBV25-1 to TRBJ2-1; 7 positions match TRBD1. The CDR3 covers 14 residues. Germline V gene data show CDR1 as MGHDK and CDR2 as SYGVNS. V shed 1 base, J shed 9 bases, and the junction held 6 bases outside the gene matches. The CDR3 sequence: CASSESQGRAEQFF. CDR3 bases: TGTGCCAGCAGTGAATCACAGGGGAGAGCTGAGCAGTTCTTC.

The rearrangement uses TRBV30 and TRBJ1-4; D gene uncertain. The V end was cut by 6 bases, the J end by 8 bases, with 19 bases between. The CDR3 length is 14 residues. In germline, CDR1 is GTSNPN, CDR2 SVGIG (reference sequence). CDR3 amino acids: CACHKREGEEKLFF. CDR3 sequence (DNA): TGTGCCTGTCACAAGAGGGAGGGCGAGGAAAAACTGTTTTTT.

This clone was counted a single time. The V and J genes are TRBV29-1 and TRBJ1-4; 7 positions match TRBD1. Germline assignment: CDR1 SQVTM and CDR2 ANQGSEA. There are 12 residues in the CDR3. Trimming removed 7 bases from V and 7 bases from J; junction bases left unmatched: 6. CDR3 coding DNA: TGCAGCGCCGGGACAGTGCCTGAAAAACTGTTTTTT. This sequence encodes CSAGTVPEKLFF. The variable domain in full, completed from reference TRBV29-1 and TRBJ1-4, reads SAVISQKPSRDICQRGTSLTIQCQVDSQVTMMFWYRQQPGQSLTLIATANQGSEATYESGFVIDKFPISRPNLTFSTLTVSNMSPEDSSIYLCSAGTVPEKLFFGSGTQLSVL.

V gene TRBV28 combines with J gene TRBJ1-4; D may be TRBD1 (5 bases). V was pared by 5 bases and J by 7 bases, with 20 bases between. The germline CDR1 and CDR2 sequences are MDHEN and SYDVKM. The CDR3 length is 16 residues. The CDR3 bases are TGTGCCAGCAGTCTTCCCGGGGGGGGAGGTGGTGAAAAACTGTTTTTT. It encodes CASSLPGGGGGEKLFF.

This clone was counted only a few times. It is likely a read error: a sequence one base away is far more abundant. This chain uses TRBV14 with TRBJ2-7; 13 bases line up with TRBD2. The CDR3 runs 15 residues. After removal of 5 bases from V and 6 bases from J, the junction contained 7 bases not matched to a gene. Germline V gives CDR1 SGHDN, CDR2 FVKESK. CDR3 loop: CASSLLAGGPSEQYF. Here the CDR3 DNA reads TGTGCCAGCAGCTTACTAGCGGGAGGGCCCTCCGAGCAGTACTTC.

V gene TRBV28 combines with J gene TRBJ2-5; 8 nucleotides match TRBD1. Germline trimming cut 2 bases from V and 11 bases from J; bases unmatched to any gene: 7. The CDR3 has 13 residues. The germline gives CDR1 MDHEN, CDR2 SYDVKM. This CDR3 is CASSLPRQGKQYF. DNA for the CDR3: TGTGCCAGCAGTTTACCCAGACAGGGGAAGCAGTACTTC.

The CDR3, as DNA: TGCGCCAGCAGCTCGGAGCTCTCCTCCTACGAGCAGTACTTC. This sequence encodes CASSSELSSYEQYF. The chain is built from TRBV5-1 and TRBJ2-7, with D uncertain. CDR1 and CDR2 from the germline V gene are SGHRS and YFSETQ. This CDR3 is built from 14 residues. V lost 3 bases to trimming and J lost 0 bases, with 10 bases between them. The whole variable domain, filled in from reference TRBV5-1 and TRBJ2-7, reads KAGVTQTPRYLIKTRGQQVTLSCSPISGHRSVSWYQQTPGQGLQFLFEYFSETQRNKGNFPGRFSGRQFSNSRSEMNVSTLELGDSALYLCASSSELSSYEQYFGPGTRLTVT.

This chain joins TRBV7-9 and TRBJ2-1; 16 bases agree with TRBD2. Germline lookup yields CDR1 SEHNR and CDR2 FQNEAQ (reference sequence). The junction had 3 bases not matched to a gene; V was cut back by 5 bases and J by 8 bases. This CDR3 region has 15 residues. The CDR3 is CASSPGLAGGHEQFF. In nucleotides, the CDR3 is TGTGCCAGCAGCCCGGGACTAGCGGGAGGGCATGAGCAGTTCTTC.

The chain links TRBV10-2 to TRBJ2-1, with 13 bases lining up with TRBD2. Germline V gene lookup returns CDR1 WSHSY and CDR2 SAAADI. V lost 7 bases and J lost 5; bases outside the gene matches: 2. The CDR3 has 14 amino acids. CDR3: CASKLAGGNNEQFF. The CDR3 DNA is TGCGCCAGCAAACTAGCGGGAGGGAACAATGAGCAGTTCTTC.

The chain recombines TRBV4-1 with TRBJ1-2; 8 bases match TRBD1. The ends lost 7 bases at V and 0 bases at J; junction bases unmatched: 7. The CDR3 has 15 amino acids. The germline V gene has CDR1 MGHRA and CDR2 YSYEKL. Here the CDR3 DNA reads TGCGCCAGCAACCGGGACAGGACGGCTAACTATGGCTACACCTTC. Its translation: CASNRDRTANYGYTF.

The chain couples TRBV30 to TRBJ2-7; D perhaps matches TRBD1 (5 bases). The CDR3 is made up of 13 amino acids. Germline CDR1 and CDR2: GTSNPN and SVGIG (reference sequence). V lost 0 bases and J 5 bases, leaving 11 bases between the germline ends. The CDR3 DNA is TGTGCCTGGAGTGTTTGGGGCGCCGACGAGCAGTACTTC. It encodes CAWSVWGADEQYF. The variable domain in full, completed from reference TRBV30 and TRBJ2-7, reads SQTIHQWPATLVQPVGSPLSLECTVEGTSNPNLYWYRQAAGRGLQLLFYSVGIGQISSEVPQNLSASRPQDRQFILSSKKLLLSDSGFYLCAWSVWGADEQYFGPGTRLTVT.

The rearrangement uses TRBV9 and TRBJ1-1; 10 bases are shared with TRBD1. With V trimmed by 4 bases and J by 4 bases, 7 bases remained unmatched. Germline CDR1 SGDLS, CDR2 YYNGEE. The CDR3 extends over 15 amino acids. CDR3 DNA sequence: TGTGCCAGCAGCCCCTGGGACAGGGGAGGCACTGAAGCTTTCTTT. Translation gives CASSPWDRGGTEAFF.

This clone was seen more than once but under ten times. V and J are TRBV27 and TRBJ1-1, with 12 positions matching TRBD1. Trimming removed 7 bases from V and 5 bases from J; junction bases left unmatched: 17. Germline loops: CDR1 MNHEY, CDR2 SMNVEV (reference sequence). CDR3 length: 18 residues. In nucleotides, the CDR3 is TGTGCCAGCAAGCCTCCGGGACAGGGGGCTTATGGGGGGACTGAAGCTTTCTTT. Protein product: CASKPPGQGAYGGTEAFF.

The chain joins TRBV6-1 to TRBJ1-1; 8 positions agree with TRBD1. Germline V gives CDR1 MNHNS, CDR2 SASEGT. The trim removed 7 bases at V and 1 base at J, leaving 2 bases unmatched. The CDR3 loop spans 13 amino acids. This CDR3 is CASIQGANTEAFF. DNA for the CDR3: TGTGCCAGCATCCAGGGGGCGAACACTGAAGCTTTCTTT.

The chain joins TRBV30 to TRBJ1-2, with TRBD1 as a possible D gene (6 bases). The CDR3 has 15 amino acids. CDR1 is GTSNPN and CDR2 is SVGIG in the germline V gene (reference sequence). The V and J ends lost 1 base and 5 bases respectively, with 17 bases between them. CDR3 protein: CAWSGPRTGTYGYTF. CDR3 nucleotides: TGTGCCTGGAGTGGCCCACGAACAGGGACGTATGGCTACACCTTC.

The rearrangement uses TRBV6-1 and TRBJ2-3, with 9 bases aligning to TRBD1. This CDR3 region has 17 residues. V shed 1 base, J shed 2 bases, and the junction held 7 bases outside the gene matches. The germline gives CDR1 MNHNS, CDR2 SASEGT. CDR3 sequence reads: CASSEDGRTGVTDTQYF. CDR3 DNA sequence: TGTGCCAGCAGTGAAGATGGCAGGACAGGGGTCACAGATACGCAGTATTTT.

The rearrangement uses TRBV6-1 and TRBJ2-5; the match to TRBD2 covers 14 bases. This CDR3 is built from 18 residues. Trimming removed 3 bases from V and 5 bases from J; junction bases left unmatched: 11. CDR1 and CDR2 (germline): MNHNS, SASEGT. The CDR3 here is CASSESAGLAGGWETQYF. CDR3 bases: TGTGCCAGCAGTGAGTCGGCAGGACTAGCGGGGGGCTGGGAGACCCAGTACTTC.

This clone was counted a single time. CDR3 coding DNA: TGTGCCAGCAGCTTAGGTGGGGCATCGAACACCGGGGAGCTGTTTTTT. This codes for CASSLGGASNTGELFF. The chain couples TRBV7-3 to TRBJ2-2; weak D call: TRBD1 (5 bases). Trimming shortened V by 2 bases and J by 0 bases, and 10 bases separated the two germline ends. The length of the CDR3 is 16 residues. Per germline, CDR1 SGHTA and CDR2 FQGTGA.